The 16 T cell receptor beta chains below were found in one sample sequenced in a study of cytomegalovirus exposure and HLA in healthy donors. Both 60 Vbeta primers and 13 Jbeta primers went into the PCR. The protocol was immunoSEQ multiplex PCR, while the TCRdb copy is restricted to in-frame clones and leaves out a portion. The top ten clones hold 3% to 5% of a sample with 100,000 to 150,000 clones, over 65% of them seen once. Sequenced sample: PBMCs. The origin of the receptors is a man between 35 and 55 years old in good health and CMV-seropositive.

For the CDR3, the DNA is TGTGCCAGCAGCTCCGAGCGGGGGCCACAAGAGACCCAGTACTTC. Its protein is CASSSERGPQETQYF. This sequence joins TRBV11-1 and TRBJ2-5; 8 bases agree with TRBD2. There are 15 residues in the CDR3. CDR1 and CDR2 (germline): SGHAT, FQDESV (reference sequence). Losses at the gene ends were 4 bases for V and 2 bases for J; bases not matched to a gene: 6.

This clone was counted a few times. The chain links TRBV27 to TRBJ1-3; TRBD1 aligns across 8 bases. With V trimmed by 5 bases and J by 2 bases, 5 bases remained unmatched. From germline, CDR1 is MNHEY and CDR2 SMNVEV (reference sequence). This CDR3 region has 15 residues. The CDR3 coding sequence is TGTGCCAGCAGTCCAGTGACAGGGGCTGGAAACACCATATATTTT. Protein sequence: CASSPVTGAGNTIYF.

CDR3 loop: CASSPGQGAWTGELFF. CDR3 DNA sequence: TGTGCCAGCAGCCCCGGACAGGGGGCTTGGACCGGGGAGCTGTTTTTT. V usage is TRBV5-4 and J usage is TRBJ2-2, with 11 bases matching TRBD1. V lost 4 bases and J lost 5; bases outside the gene matches: 7. The CDR3 runs 16 residues. Germline V gives CDR1 SGHNT, CDR2 YYREEE (reference sequence). The full variable domain, in which reference TRBV5-4 and TRBJ2-2 provide the parts outside the CDR3, is ETGVTQSPTHLIKTRGQQVTLRCSSQSGHNTVSWYQQALGQGPQFIFQYYREEENGRGNFPPRFSGLQFPNYSSELNVNALELDDSALYLCASSPGQGAWTGELFFGEGSRLTVL.

This clone was seen a handful of times. The V gene is TRBV6-1, the J gene TRBJ2-7, with D maybe TRBD2 (5 bases). Per the germline V gene, CDR1 is MNHNS and CDR2 is SASEGT. CDR3 length equals 14 residues. The V end lost 3 bases, the J end lost 0 bases, and 9 bases lay between the germline ends. The CDR3 sequence is CASSDGGSSYEQYF. CDR3 in DNA: TGTGCCAGCAGTGACGGCGGGTCCTCCTACGAGCAGTACTTC.

The chain links TRBV7-6 to TRBJ1-4; 9 nucleotides align to TRBD1. The V gene end was trimmed by 5 bases and the J gene end by 5 bases; junction bases not matched to a gene: 6. There are 15 residues in the CDR3. Germline-derived CDR1 and CDR2 are SGHVS and FNYEAQ. CDR3 sequence (DNA): TGTGCCAGCAGCCTCGCCGGACAGGGGAATGAAAAACTGTTTTTT. Protein sequence: CASSLAGQGNEKLFF.

The V and J genes are TRBV7-2 and TRBJ1-5, with TRBD1 identical over 9 bases. Unmatched junction bases numbered 2, after V lost 4 bases and J lost 7 bases. Germline V gene sequence: CDR1 SGHTA, CDR2 FQGNSA. The length of the CDR3 is 13 residues. CDR3 amino acids: CASSWDRVQPQHF. The CDR3 DNA reads TGTGCCAGCAGCTGGGACAGGGTGCAGCCCCAGCATTTT.

The V gene is TRBV5-3, the J gene TRBJ2-1; D remains ambiguous. TRBV5-3 is identified as an open reading frame with a role that is uncertain. Trimming took off 10 bases at V and 4 bases at J, with 12 bases between the two ends. The CDR3 contains 12 residues. CDR3 nucleotides: TGTGCCCACTGCGGCAGATACAATGAGCAGTTCTTC. It yields the protein CAHCGRYNEQFF.

In regard to this clone: Other DNA sequences in the same sample also yield this CDR3. The chain recombines TRBV7-2 with TRBJ1-2, with D perhaps TRBD1 (5 bases). The V and J ends lost 2 bases and 8 bases respectively, with 18 bases between them. The CDR3 length is 15 residues. Germline CDR1 and CDR2: SGHTA and FQGNSA. CDR3 sequence (DNA): TGTGCCAGCAGCTTATTGTCGGGGTGGGGGGAGGGCTACACCTTC. This gives the protein CASSLLSGWGEGYTF.

The V and J genes are TRBV2 and TRBJ1-6; 9 nucleotides align to TRBD1. The J segment lost 7 bases and the V segment lost 11 bases, leaving 6 bases of the junction unmatched. Germline V CDR1 and CDR2: SNHLY, FYNNEI. The CDR3 is 13 amino acids. In DNA form, the CDR3 reads TGTGCCGGATCAACAGGGGGCAATTCACCCCTCCACTTT. Residues: CAGSTGGNSPLHF.

V and J are TRBV18 and TRBJ2-5, with 7 bases identical to TRBD1. The V gene end was trimmed by 3 bases and the J gene end by 5 bases; junction bases not matched to a gene: 3. The CDR3 extends over 13 amino acids. Germline CDR1 and CDR2: KGHSH and LQKENI. This CDR3 is CASSPTGRETQYF. The CDR3 bases are TGTGCCAGCTCACCGACAGGGCGGGAGACCCAGTACTTC.

The CDR3 loop is CASSRGMAWEQYF. CDR3 coding DNA: TGTGCCAGCAGTAGGGGGATGGCGTGGGAGCAGTACTTC. The J gene is TRBJ2-7, the V gene TRBV6-1; D is perhaps TRBD1 (6 bases). Trimming took off 5 bases at V and 7 bases at J, with 15 bases between the two ends. CDR3 size: 13 residues. From germline, CDR1 is MNHNS and CDR2 SASEGT.

This clone has a handful of counts. V gene TRBV29-1 combines with J gene TRBJ1-2, with D hard to call. The CDR3 consists of 13 residues. Germline V gene lookup returns CDR1 SQVTM and CDR2 ANQGSEA. Trimming took 0 bases from V and 7 from J, leaving 12 bases between them. CDR3 amino acids: CSVEDLSFVGYTF. The CDR3 coding sequence is TGCAGCGTTGAAGATCTTTCCTTTGTTGGCTACACCTTC.

This sequence joins TRBV5-5 and TRBJ2-7, with a possible D match to TRBD2 (5 bases). Per the germline V gene, CDR1 is SGHKS and CDR2 is YYEKEE (reference sequence). V lost 0 bases, J lost 3 bases, and 7 bases lay in between. This CDR3 contains 13 residues. The CDR3 protein is CASSLEAGYEQYF. In DNA form, the CDR3 reads TGTGCCAGCAGCTTGGAGGCGGGCTACGAGCAGTACTTC.

The chain employs TRBV12-5 and TRBJ2-1, with 7 positions matching TRBD1. Looked up from germline, CDR1 is LGHNT and CDR2 is FRNRAP. The ends lost 1 base at V and 0 bases at J; junction bases unmatched: 3. This CDR3 comprises 16 residues. The CDR3 spells CASGLATGNSYNEQFF. CDR3 DNA: TGTGCTAGTGGTTTGGCGACAGGGAACTCCTACAATGAGCAGTTCTTC. Based on the CDR3 plus reference TRBV12-5 and TRBJ2-1, the full variable domain is DARVTQTPRHKVTEMGQEVTMRCQPILGHNTVFWYRQTMMQGLELLAYFRNRAPLDDSGMPKDRFSAEMPDATLATLKIQPSEPRDSAVYFCASGLATGNSYNEQFFGPGTRLTVL.

The V and J genes are TRBV11-2 and TRBJ1-5; TRBD1 matches at 9 bases. V dropped 8 bases and J dropped 5; count of bases not matched to a gene: 7. Germline V CDR1 and CDR2: SGHAT, FQNNGV. This CDR3 has 14 residues. The DNA of the CDR3 is TGTGCCAGCGCCGCGACAGGGGGTTATCAGCCCCAGCATTTT. It codes for CASAATGGYQPQHF.

The chain carries TRBV29-1 and TRBJ2-1, with 12 bases matching TRBD2. Germline CDR1 is SQVTM and CDR2 is ANQGSEA. The J segment lost 3 bases and the V segment lost 5 bases, leaving 2 bases of the junction unmatched. The CDR3 sequence is 14 residues long. This chain's CDR3 is CSVLTSGGYNEQFF. CDR3 DNA: TGCAGCGTTTTGACTAGCGGGGGCTACAATGAGCAGTTCTTC.